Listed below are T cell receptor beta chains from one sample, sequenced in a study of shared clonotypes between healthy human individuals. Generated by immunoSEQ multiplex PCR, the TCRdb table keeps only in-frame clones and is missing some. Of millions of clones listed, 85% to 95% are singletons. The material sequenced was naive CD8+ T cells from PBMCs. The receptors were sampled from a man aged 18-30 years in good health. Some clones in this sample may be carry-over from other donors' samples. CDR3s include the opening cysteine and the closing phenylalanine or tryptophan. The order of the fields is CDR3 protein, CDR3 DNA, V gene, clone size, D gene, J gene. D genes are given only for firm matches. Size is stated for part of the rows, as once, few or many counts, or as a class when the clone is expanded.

CDR3 protein: CASSLDRQETQYF
CDR3 DNA: TGCGCCAGCAGCCTTGACAGACAAGAGACCCAGTACTTC
V gene: TRBV5-1
clone size: NA
D gene: NA
J gene: TRBJ2-5

CDR3 protein: CASSASGVWGQETQYF
CDR3 DNA: TGTGCCAGCAGCGCTTCAGGGGTCTGGGGCCAAGAGACCCAGTACTTC
V gene: TRBV5-6
clone size: NA
D gene: NA
J gene: TRBJ2-5

CDR3 protein: CASSFIGRANIQYF
CDR3 DNA: TGTGCCAGCAGCTTCATCGGTAGGGCTAACATTCAGTACTTC
V gene: TRBV5-6
clone size: NA
D gene: NA
J gene: TRBJ2-4

CDR3 protein: CASNSVTSGRPDTQYF
CDR3 DNA: TGTGCCAGCAACAGCGTAACTAGCGGGAGGCCAGATACGCAGTATTTT
V gene: TRBV7-9
clone size: once
D gene: TRBD2
J gene: TRBJ2-3

CDR3 protein: CASSFPQPDSALLSYEQYF
CDR3 DNA: TGTGCCAGCAGTTTTCCACAACCGGACAGCGCTTTGCTCTCCTACGAGCAGTACTTC
V gene: TRBV28
clone size: NA
D gene: NA
J gene: TRBJ2-7

CDR3 protein: CASSNGQGRQPQHF
CDR3 DNA: TGTGCCAGCAGTAACGGACAGGGGAGACAGCCCCAGCATTTT
V gene: TRBV27
clone size: NA
D gene: TRBD1
J gene: TRBJ1-5

CDR3 protein: CASSLSEGGHTPRELFF
CDR3 DNA: TGTGCCAGCAGTTTATCCGAGGGGGGGCATACACCGAGGGAGCTGTTTTTT
V gene: TRBV27
clone size: NA
D gene: NA
J gene: TRBJ2-2

CDR3 protein: CASSFKTGTTEYEETQYF
CDR3 DNA: TGTGCCAGCAGCTTCAAGACCGGGACAACGGAATATGAAGAGACCCAGTACTTC
V gene: TRBV28
clone size: once
D gene: NA
J gene: TRBJ2-5

CDR3 protein: CAWSGGGYLPEAFF
CDR3 DNA: TGTGCCTGGTCAGGCGGGGGGTATCTGCCTGAAGCTTTCTTT
V gene: TRBV30
clone size: few
D gene: NA
J gene: TRBJ1-1

CDR3 protein: CASSLFRGNSYNEQFF
CDR3 DNA: TGTGCCAGCAGTTTATTTCGTGGAAACTCCTACAATGAGCAGTTCTTC
V gene: TRBV27
clone size: NA
D gene: NA
J gene: TRBJ2-1

CDR3 protein: CASSRDSVNTEAFF
CDR3 DNA: TGTGCCAGTAGTAGAGACAGCGTGAACACTGAAGCTTTCTTT
V gene: TRBV19
clone size: few
D gene: NA
J gene: TRBJ1-1

CDR3 protein: CASSLGYGGRSGEQYF
CDR3 DNA: TGTGCCAGCAGTCTCGGTTATGGGGGGCGGAGTGGCGAGCAGTACTTC
V gene: TRBV27
clone size: NA
D gene: NA
J gene: TRBJ2-7

CDR3 protein: CASSPKDRASTGELFF
CDR3 DNA: TGTGCCAGCAGCCCAAAGGACAGGGCAAGCACCGGGGAGCTGTTTTTT
V gene: TRBV21-1
clone size: NA
D gene: NA
J gene: TRBJ2-2

CDR3 protein: CASSGGLAGGPYEQYF
CDR3 DNA: TGTGCCAGCAGTGGAGGACTAGCGGGAGGACCCTACGAGCAGTACTTC
V gene: TRBV27
clone size: NA
D gene: TRBD2
J gene: TRBJ2-7

CDR3 protein: CASSLGTRHEQYF
CDR3 DNA: TGTGCCAGCTCTTTGGGGACGCGACACGAGCAGTACTTC
V gene: TRBV19
clone size: NA
D gene: NA
J gene: TRBJ2-7

CDR3 protein: CASRLGQTSNEQFF
CDR3 DNA: TGTGCCAGCCGACTAGGACAGACTAGCAATGAGCAGTTCTTC
V gene: TRBV6-4
clone size: NA
D gene: NA
J gene: TRBJ2-1

CDR3 protein: CASSKMTGHNTEAFF
CDR3 DNA: TGTGCCAGCAGTAAAATGACAGGGCACAACACTGAAGCTTTCTTT
V gene: TRBV6-5
clone size: NA
D gene: TRBD1
J gene: TRBJ1-1

CDR3 protein: CASSFLLGYGYTF
CDR3 DNA: TGTGCCAGCAGTTTCCTTCTCGGCTATGGCTACACCTTC
V gene: TRBV28
clone size: NA
D gene: NA
J gene: TRBJ1-2